This passage covers 19 T cell receptor beta chains from one sample sequenced in a study of beta chain features in type 1 diabetes (dated by TCRdb to 2016 to 2019). General study outcomes and caveats: A moderate but significant shortening of TCRB CDR3 length was observed in type 1 diabetes patients in all four CD4+ subsets.

Their specific antigens are unknown. Library preparation was by the immunoSEQ multiplex PCR assay. The High Capacity cDNA Reverse Transcription Kit was used to reverse transcribe all of the isolated RNA, meaning that expressed TCRB transcripts were what got sequenced. TCRdb's version of the immuneACCESS table is confined to in-frame rearrangements and falls short of the full clone set. An unresolved V gene accounts for under half of the shortfall where checked; the remainder is of unknown origin. The sample yields around 650,000 clones; approximately 13% were counted once. The leading ten clones occupy more than 0.1% of the sample. Source material: naive CD4+ T cells from blood. The cell subset or site label here, explained by the study, means: true naive CD4+ T cells. The receptors come from a man younger than 40 with type 1 diabetes.

The rearrangement uses TRBV12-5 and TRBJ2-5; D is uncertain. The CDR3 totals 13 residues. Germline assignment: CDR1 LGHNT and CDR2 FRNRAP. V was trimmed by 6 bases and J by 3 bases, leaving 11 bases between them. CDR3 coding DNA: TGTGCTAGTGGCATTAACAACAAAGAGACCCAGTACTTC. It is translated as CASGINNKETQYF.

The V and J genes are TRBV19 and TRBJ2-3; TRBD1 matches at 10 bases. Trimming cost V 6 bases and J 4 bases; bases outside gene matches: 10. Germline assignment: CDR1 LNHDA and CDR2 SQIVND (reference sequence). The CDR3 is 16 residues long. CDR3 sequence reads: CASSSRDRGFADTQYF. The DNA of the CDR3 is TGTGCCAGTAGCTCCCGGGACAGGGGCTTCGCAGATACGCAGTATTTT.

This clone has more than one count but fewer than ten. The chain joins TRBV5-1 to TRBJ2-3; D is tentatively TRBD1 or TRBD2 (5 bases each). The CDR3 extends over 15 amino acids. The V end was cut by 4 bases, the J end by 6 bases, with 18 bases between. In germline, CDR1 is SGHRS, CDR2 YFSETQ. For the CDR3, the DNA is TGCGCCAGCAGCAACATGGGGGTAGAGTGGGATACGCAGTATTTT. As protein: CASSNMGVEWDTQYF.

This clone was counted between two and nine times. The chain links TRBV7-8 to TRBJ1-5; D unclear. Germline V gene data show CDR1 as SGHVS and CDR2 as FQNEAQ. V lost 4 bases, J lost 11 bases, and 15 bases lay in between. The CDR3 sequence is 13 residues long. CDR3 residues: CASSSAPRGAQHF. The DNA of the CDR3 is TGTGCCAGCAGCTCCGCTCCACGAGGAGCCCAGCATTTT.

CDR3 DNA sequence: TGTGCCAGCAGTGGTACTACACACAGACAGGTTCATAACTATGGCTACACCTTC. This translates into CASSGTTHRQVHNYGYTF. V and J are TRBV6-1 and TRBJ1-2, with D possibly TRBD1 on 6 matching bases. The length of the CDR3 is 18 residues. The germline V gene has CDR1 MNHNS and CDR2 SASEGT. V gave up 4 bases and J gave up 1 base, with 22 bases separating them.

In its sample, this clone was seen a few times. The gene calls are TRBV30 and TRBJ2-1, with TRBD2 as a possible D gene (5 bases). This CDR3 has 11 amino acids. Germline V lookup: CDR1 GTSNPN, CDR2 SVGIG (reference sequence). V was clipped by 1 base and J by 12 bases, with 10 bases between them. The DNA for the CDR3 is TGTGCCTGGAGTGGCCTCGGGGTGCAGTTCTTC. It codes for CAWSGLGVQFF. Full variable domain (rest looked up from reference TRBV30 and TRBJ2-1): SQTIHQWPATLVQPVGSPLSLECTVEGTSNPNLYWYRQAAGRGLQLLFYSVGIGQISSEVPQNLSASRPQDRQFILSSKKLLLSDSGFYLCAWSGLGVQFFGPGTRLTVL.

This clone was found a few times. The genes are TRBV29-1 and TRBJ2-4; D is uncertain. Per the germline V gene, CDR1 is SQVTM and CDR2 is ANQGSEA. V gave up 3 bases and J gave up 0 bases, with 21 bases separating them. CDR3 size: 18 residues. This chain's CDR3 is CSVDLDKLGYQAKNIQYF. The DNA of the CDR3 is TGCAGCGTTGACCTCGACAAGCTAGGGTACCAAGCCAAAAACATTCAGTACTTC.

The chain joins TRBV5-4 to TRBJ1-6, with 9 bases that match TRBD1. V lost 4 bases, J lost 8 bases, and 7 bases stayed unmatched. Germline lookup yields CDR1 SGHNT and CDR2 YYREEE (reference sequence). The CDR3 totals 15 residues. CDR3 region: CASSRGQGSDSPLHF. In DNA form, the CDR3 reads TGTGCCAGCAGCCGGGGACAGGGTAGTGATTCACCCCTCCACTTT.

The chain uses TRBV9 and TRBJ2-2; 8 positions agree with TRBD2. V lost 0 bases and J lost 4; bases outside the gene matches: 2. CDR3 length: 15 amino acids. From germline, CDR1 is SGDLS and CDR2 YYNGEE. As DNA, the CDR3 is TGTGCCAGCAGCGTAGCGGGGGGGCTCACCGGGGAGCTGTTTTTT. Translated, it gives CASSVAGGLTGELFF.

This clone appeared a few times. The rearrangement uses TRBV7-3 and TRBJ2-7, with 7 bases identical to TRBD1. The V gene's germline CDR1 is SGHTA and CDR2 FQGTGA. With V trimmed by 1 base and J by 2 bases, 5 bases remained unmatched. The CDR3 loop spans 15 amino acids. CDR3 amino acids: CASSLSSGGAYEQYF. CDR3 coding DNA: TGTGCCAGCAGCTTAAGTTCAGGGGGAGCCTACGAGCAGTACTTC.

This rearrangement joins TRBV25-1 to TRBJ2-7, with D hard to call. The CDR3 spans 15 residues. Germline assignment: CDR1 MGHDK and CDR2 SYGVNS. Trimming took 3 bases from V and 5 from J, leaving 17 bases between them. The CDR3 here is CASSDPPASRHEQYF. CDR3 in DNA: TGTGCCAGCAGTGATCCCCCGGCAAGCCGTCACGAGCAGTACTTC.

This clone was picked up a small number of times. The rearrangement links TRBV9 to TRBJ2-1; 8 positions match TRBD2. Losses at the gene ends were 0 bases for V and 2 bases for J; bases not matched to a gene: 7. The germline V gene has CDR1 SGDLS and CDR2 YYNGEE. This CDR3 spans 17 amino acids. Here the CDR3 reads CASSVAPGGGAYNEQFF. DNA for the CDR3: TGTGCCAGCAGCGTAGCCCCCGGGGGGGGCGCCTACAATGAGCAGTTCTTC.

This sequence joins TRBV6-1 and TRBJ2-1; D might be TRBD1 or TRBD2, each matching 7 bases. Trimming removed 4 bases from V and 9 bases from J, with 13 bases in between. The CDR3 is made up of 13 amino acids. Germline V gene sequence: CDR1 MNHNS, CDR2 SASEGT. CDR3 in amino acids: CASSGTGEGEQFF. The CDR3 bases are TGTGCCAGCAGTGGAACAGGGGAGGGTGAGCAGTTCTTC.

This clone showed up just a few times. The chain employs TRBV28 and TRBJ1-2; 8 bases match TRBD1. Per the germline V gene, CDR1 is MDHEN and CDR2 is SYDVKM. Trimming took 3 bases from V and 12 from J; bases not matched to a gene: 9. There are 13 residues in the CDR3. CDR3 region: CASSLSQGAQNTF. The CDR3 DNA reads TGTGCCAGCAGTTTGAGTCAGGGGGCGCAGAACACCTTC.

In its sample, this clone was seen many times. The chain carries TRBV14 and TRBJ2-2; 13 nucleotides match TRBD2. The CDR3 length is 16 residues. V dropped 4 bases and J dropped 5; count of bases not matched to a gene: 4. CDR1 is SGHDN, CDR2 FVKESK, per germline. CDR3 amino acids: CASSPPGLAGTGELFF. The CDR3 nucleotides are TGTGCCAGCAGCCCGCCGGGACTAGCGGGAACCGGGGAGCTGTTTTTT.

The J gene is TRBJ2-3, the V gene TRBV20-1; D call uncertain. Looked up from germline, CDR1 is DFQATT and CDR2 is SNEGSKA (reference sequence). The CDR3 consists of 10 residues. CDR3 sequence (DNA): TGCAGCGGCAGCACAGATACGCAGTATTTT. Translation: CSGSTDTQYF.

The chain carries TRBV6-5 and TRBJ1-1, with 7 nucleotides matching TRBD1. CDR3 size: 14 residues. Germline V gene data show CDR1 as MNHEY and CDR2 as SVGAGI. The trim removed 5 bases at V and 4 bases at J, leaving 7 bases unmatched. CDR3 nucleotide sequence: TGTGCCAGCAGTCTACAGGGGCACAGCACTGAAGCTTTCTTT. It encodes CASSLQGHSTEAFF.

Only a few counts were recorded for this clone. The chain carries TRBV29-1 and TRBJ1-2; 12 bases agree with TRBD1. CDR1 is SQVTM, CDR2 ANQGSEA, per germline. Trimming at V came to 6 bases and at J to 4 bases, leaving 9 bases not matched to a gene. The CDR3 runs 15 residues. This CDR3 reads CSVSGTGGAGYGYTF. The CDR3 DNA reads TGCAGCGTGTCGGGGACAGGGGGCGCGGGCTATGGCTACACCTTC. The entire variable domain, with the rest obtained from reference TRBV29-1 and TRBJ1-2, is as follows: SAVISQKPSRDICQRGTSLTIQCQVDSQVTMMFWYRQQPGQSLTLIATANQGSEATYESGFVIDKFPISRPNLTFSTLTVSNMSPEDSSIYLCSVSGTGGAGYGYTFGSGTRLTVV.

This clone was detected only once. The chain links TRBV7-2 to TRBJ1-1; D gene unclear. CDR3 length: 11 amino acids. Trimming left V 5 bases short and J 5 bases short, with 6 bases between. Germline CDR1 is SGHTA and CDR2 is FQGNSA. In DNA, the CDR3 is TGTGCCAGCAGCCCCCCAACTGAAGCTTTCTTT. Translation: CASSPPTEAFF.